What follows is one TCR beta chain and its context. What it binds is unknown. The entry originates in a study of radiotherapy plus CTLA-4 blockade in lung cancer. Study-level information: Objective responses were observed in about 17% of patients, and disease control was achieved by about 30%.

CDR3 size: 16 residues. Losses at the gene ends were 4 bases for V and 5 bases for J; bases not matched to a gene: 13. The germline CDR1 and CDR2 sequences are SGDLS and YYNGEE. Profiled with immunoSEQ multiplex PCR; TCRdb holds only in-frame clones, not every one. The data show tens of thousands of clones, around four fifths seen once. Study findings and constraints: Dynamics of early blood T cell clones, together with interferon-beta, were reportedly the best predictors of response.

The TCR originated in a human donor with non-small cell lung cancer who had a partial response to radiotherapy plus ipilimumab. V usage is TRBV9 and J usage is TRBJ1-1, with TRBD1 identical over 8 bases. The source was peripheral blood, collected from a patient treated with radiotherapy plus ipilimumab. DNA of the CDR3: TGTGCCAGCAGCCTCCCCTCGACAGGGGTTATTACTGAAGCTTTCTTT. Protein product: CASSLPSTGVITEAFF.